The next 3 T cell receptor beta chains were all read from a single sample in a study of CD8 T cells in ankylosing spondylitis. From the 5' RACE reads, TCRdb called clonotypes with MiXCR, one entry per CDR3 protein. The table shows around 770,000 distinct CDR3 sequences, with 12% occurring only once. Their antigens remain unidentified. Whole-study findings and limits: One TCR beta motif, made up of roughly eight highly homologous variants, appeared characteristic of ankylosing spondylitis blood.

The sequencing input was blood, either unsorted or a sorted T cell fraction (not recorded which). The receptors derive from a male donor with ankylosing spondylitis.

This clonotype was counted between two and nine times. The rearrangement links TRBV20-1 to TRBJ2-7; 9 bases fit TRBD2. This CDR3 comprises 13 residues. Germline values: CDR1 DFQATT, CDR2 SNEGSKA (reference sequence). V shed 3 bases, J shed 5 bases, and the junction held 5 bases outside the gene matches. DNA for the CDR3: TGCAGTGCTAGGGCTAGCGGGGTCCACGAGCAGTACTTC. This gives the protein CSARASGVHEQYF.

This clonotype showed up just a few times. The rearrangement joins TRBV20-1 to TRBJ1-4; TRBD1 is a possible D gene (5 bases). Germline V gene sequence: CDR1 DFQATT, CDR2 SNEGSKA (reference sequence). The CDR3 totals 13 residues. Trimming shortened V by 7 bases and J by 5 bases, and 14 bases separated the two germline ends. The CDR3 protein is CSVSGRTNEKLFF. In DNA, the CDR3 is TGCAGTGTTTCGGGACGGACAAATGAAAAACTGTTTTTT.

This clonotype was seen at least ten times. The chain is built from TRBV20-1 and TRBJ2-5; 9 nucleotides match TRBD1. This CDR3 is built from 14 residues. Germline trimming cut 5 bases from V and 5 bases from J; bases unmatched to any gene: 9. The V gene's germline CDR1 is DFQATT and CDR2 SNEGSKA (reference sequence). The CDR3 DNA reads TGCAGTGCTTCTCGGACAGGGGTTTCGGAGACCCAGTACTTC. Translating it yields CSASRTGVSETQYF.